Listed below are T cell receptor beta chains from one sample, sequenced in a study of T cell responses to AZD1222 COVID-19 vaccine. TCRdb's copy holds only in-frame clones and misses some; the assay was immunoSEQ multiplex PCR. The table shows about 130,000 clones, with around 90% occurring only once. The specimen was peripheral blood, collected on day 0 of AZD1222 vaccination. These receptors all come from an adult in good health. The CDR3 runs from the conserved cysteine through the conserved F or W. The D gene is left open where the match is weak. Expanded clones are given a class, and other clones once, few, many or no size at all.

v_call: TRBV5-5
d_call: TRBD1
j_call: TRBJ1-6
clone_size: few
cdr3_nt: TGTGCCAGCAGCCGGGGGACAGGGCTAATCTCACCCCTCCACTTT
cdr3_aa: CASSRGTGLISPLHF

v_call: TRBV6-2/TRBV6-3
d_call: .
j_call: TRBJ2-4
clone_size: .
cdr3_nt: TGTGCCAGCAGCTCATCGGGATCACTAGCCAAAAACATTCAGTACTTC
cdr3_aa: CASSSSGSLAKNIQYF

v_call: TRBV27
d_call: .
j_call: TRBJ1-1
clone_size: .
cdr3_nt: TGTGCCAGCAGTTTCCTCGAGAGGCCGGACACTGAAGCTTTCTTT
cdr3_aa: CASSFLERPDTEAFF

v_call: TRBV12-3/TRBV12-4
d_call: .
j_call: TRBJ1-2
clone_size: .
cdr3_nt: TGTGCCAGCAGTTTAACCCGGTCCTATGGCTACACCTTC
cdr3_aa: CASSLTRSYGYTF

v_call: TRBV13
d_call: .
j_call: TRBJ1-2
clone_size: .
cdr3_nt: TGTGCCAGCAGCATCAGTAACTATGGCTACACCTTC
cdr3_aa: CASSISNYGYTF

v_call: TRBV30
d_call: .
j_call: TRBJ1-3
clone_size: .
cdr3_nt: TGTGCCTGGAGTAAAAGGTCCTCTGGAAACACCATATATTTT
cdr3_aa: CAWSKRSSGNTIYF

v_call: TRBV2
d_call: .
j_call: TRBJ1-1
clone_size: .
cdr3_nt: TGTGCCAGCAGTGACAGGGATAAGGACGCTGAAGCTTTCTTT
cdr3_aa: CASSDRDKDAEAFF

v_call: TRBV6-5
d_call: .
j_call: TRBJ1-5
clone_size: .
cdr3_nt: TGTGCCAGCAGTTACGGGGCAGTCTATAGCAATCAGCCCCAGCATTTT
cdr3_aa: CASSYGAVYSNQPQHF

v_call: TRBV11-2
d_call: TRBD1
j_call: TRBJ2-7
clone_size: .
cdr3_nt: TGTGCCAGCAGCTTCGGGACAGGGCCCTACGAGCAGTACTTC
cdr3_aa: CASSFGTGPYEQYF

v_call: TRBV5-1
d_call: .
j_call: TRBJ1-2
clone_size: .
cdr3_nt: TGCGCCAGCAGCCAATTTCCGGGACACCAAGCACATGGCTACACCTTC
cdr3_aa: CASSQFPGHQAHGYTF

v_call: TRBV10-3
d_call: .
j_call: TRBJ1-1
clone_size: once
cdr3_nt: TGTGCCATCTCTACCACCTGGGACCCAAGCGGGGAGAACACTGAAGCTTTCTTT
cdr3_aa: CAISTTWDPSGENTEAFF

v_call: TRBV28
d_call: TRBD1
j_call: TRBJ2-4
clone_size: .
cdr3_nt: TGTGCCAGCAGGGACAGGGGAGCCAAAAACATTCAGTACTTC
cdr3_aa: CASRDRGAKNIQYF

v_call: TRBV6-1
d_call: .
j_call: TRBJ1-2
clone_size: .
cdr3_nt: TGTGCCAGCTCCAGGGGTGGAGGCTATGGCTACACCTTC
cdr3_aa: CASSRGGGYGYTF

v_call: TRBV19
d_call: .
j_call: TRBJ2-2
clone_size: .
cdr3_nt: TGTGCCAGTAGAGGACGGAACACCGGGGAGCTGTTTTTT
cdr3_aa: CASRGRNTGELFF

v_call: TRBV29-1
d_call: .
j_call: TRBJ1-2
clone_size: few
cdr3_nt: TGCAGCGTTGAAGACAGGGGAAACTATGGCTACACCTTC
cdr3_aa: CSVEDRGNYGYTF

v_call: TRBV6-2/TRBV6-3
d_call: .
j_call: TRBJ1-2
clone_size: .
cdr3_nt: TGTGCCAGCAGTTATCTCCCCCACGGAGTTCAAGCTAGGTATGGCTACACCTTC
cdr3_aa: CASSYLPHGVQARYGYTF

v_call: TRBV7-9
d_call: .
j_call: TRBJ1-2
clone_size: .
cdr3_nt: TGTGCCAGCAGCTTGGTGCAGAACTATGGCTACACCTTC
cdr3_aa: CASSLVQNYGYTF

v_call: TRBV25-1
d_call: TRBD1
j_call: TRBJ1-6
clone_size: .
cdr3_nt: TGTGCCAGCAGTTCTCAGGGGGCGTTAAATTCACCCCTCCACTTT
cdr3_aa: CASSSQGALNSPLHF

v_call: TRBV5-4
d_call: TRBD1
j_call: TRBJ2-2
clone_size: .
cdr3_nt: TGTGCCAGCACCCCCCTCTCAGGGGGCTTGAACACCGGGGAGCTGTTTTTT
cdr3_aa: CASTPLSGGLNTGELFF

v_call: TRBV2
d_call: .
j_call: TRBJ1-2
clone_size: .
cdr3_nt: TGTGCCAGCAGTCCTCGAGATGGCGGCTACACCTTC
cdr3_aa: CASSPRDGGYTF

v_call: TRBV3-1/TRBV3-2
d_call: TRBD1
j_call: TRBJ2-3
clone_size: .
cdr3_nt: TGTGCCAGCAGCCAAGGGGACAGGTGGGGAGATACGCAGTATTTT
cdr3_aa: CASSQGDRWGDTQYF

v_call: TRBV28
d_call: TRBD1
j_call: TRBJ2-2
clone_size: .
cdr3_nt: TGTGCCAGCAGTTTATTTGAGGGACAGGGGAACACCGGGGAGCTGTTTTTT
cdr3_aa: CASSLFEGQGNTGELFF

v_call: TRBV19
d_call: .
j_call: TRBJ1-5
clone_size: .
cdr3_nt: TGTGCCGGGGGGGGCAATCAGCCCCAGCATTTT
cdr3_aa: CAGGGNQPQHF

v_call: TRBV9
d_call: TRBD2
j_call: TRBJ2-1
clone_size: medium-sized
cdr3_nt: TGTGCCAGCGAGCGGGGGAGCTCCTACAATGAGCAGTTCTTC
cdr3_aa: CASERGSSYNEQFF

v_call: TRBV14
d_call: TRBD1
j_call: TRBJ1-2
clone_size: .
cdr3_nt: TGTGCCAGCAGCTCCCATGTCGGCGGACAGGGCTATGGCTACACCTTC
cdr3_aa: CASSSHVGGQGYGYTF

v_call: TRBV5-6
d_call: TRBD2
j_call: TRBJ2-3
clone_size: once
cdr3_nt: TGTGCCAGCAGCCCCCCTCGGGGGGGGTGGACAGATACGCAGTATTTT
cdr3_aa: CASSPPRGGWTDTQYF

v_call: TRBV7-2
d_call: .
j_call: TRBJ2-1
clone_size: .
cdr3_nt: TGTGCCAGCAGCCACCGGGAAAAGTGGGAGCAGTTCTTC
cdr3_aa: CASSHREKWEQFF

v_call: TRBV7-9
d_call: .
j_call: TRBJ1-2
clone_size: .
cdr3_nt: TGTGCCAGCAGCTTAGCTGACGGGACGGATGGCTACACCTTC
cdr3_aa: CASSLADGTDGYTF

v_call: TRBV7-3
d_call: TRBD1
j_call: TRBJ1-2
clone_size: .
cdr3_nt: TGTGCCAGCAGCCCGACAGGGAGCAGTGGCTACACCTTC
cdr3_aa: CASSPTGSSGYTF

v_call: TRBV6-5
d_call: .
j_call: TRBJ1-2
clone_size: .
cdr3_nt: TGTGCCAGCAGTCTGCCGGGGGGGGAGGACTATGGCTACACCTTC
cdr3_aa: CASSLPGGEDYGYTF

v_call: TRBV6-5
d_call: TRBD2
j_call: TRBJ2-1
clone_size: .
cdr3_nt: TGTGCCAGCAGTTACGGCGGGGGGCTCTCCTACAATGAGCAGTTCTTC
cdr3_aa: CASSYGGGLSYNEQFF

v_call: TRBV20-1
d_call: .
j_call: TRBJ2-3
clone_size: .
cdr3_nt: TGCAGTGCTAGTAGGGATACGCAGTATTTT
cdr3_aa: CSASRDTQYF

v_call: TRBV20-1
d_call: TRBD1
j_call: TRBJ1-5
clone_size: .
cdr3_nt: TGCAGTGCTATTGAAGGGGGCGGGCAGCCCCAGCATTTT
cdr3_aa: CSAIEGGGQPQHF

v_call: TRBV19
d_call: TRBD2
j_call: TRBJ2-5
clone_size: .
cdr3_nt: TGTGCCAGTACTGGGCCTAGCGGCCTGGAGCGGGAGACCCAGTACTTC
cdr3_aa: CASTGPSGLERETQYF

v_call: TRBV29-1
d_call: TRBD1
j_call: TRBJ1-2
clone_size: .
cdr3_nt: TGCAGCGTTGAGACAGGGGGCCTTGGCTACACCTTC
cdr3_aa: CSVETGGLGYTF

v_call: TRBV10-2
d_call: .
j_call: TRBJ1-1
clone_size: .
cdr3_nt: TGCGCCAGCACCATAGAACAGGGAATTACTGAAGCTTTCTTT
cdr3_aa: CASTIEQGITEAFF

v_call: TRBV9
d_call: .
j_call: TRBJ2-3
clone_size: .
cdr3_nt: TGTGCCAGCAGCGAGGGGGGGACTAGCACAGATACGCAGTATTTT
cdr3_aa: CASSEGGTSTDTQYF

v_call: TRBV11-3
d_call: TRBD1
j_call: TRBJ1-2
clone_size: .
cdr3_nt: TGTGCCAGCAGCCCGCGGGACAGAACTTTCTATGGCTACACCTTC
cdr3_aa: CASSPRDRTFYGYTF

v_call: TRBV19
d_call: .
j_call: TRBJ1-1
clone_size: .
cdr3_nt: TGTGCCACCAACGTCGGGGCATCGCCCCTGGAAGCTTTCTTT
cdr3_aa: CATNVGASPLEAFF

v_call: TRBV2
d_call: .
j_call: TRBJ1-2
clone_size: .
cdr3_nt: TGTGCCAGCAGTGAACAGCAGGGCCACTATGGCTACACCTTC
cdr3_aa: CASSEQQGHYGYTF

v_call: TRBV11-3
d_call: TRBD1
j_call: TRBJ1-1
clone_size: .
cdr3_nt: TGTGCCAGCAGCCATGGACAGGGCCGAGCTGAAGCTTTCTTT
cdr3_aa: CASSHGQGRAEAFF

v_call: TRBV6-5
d_call: TRBD1
j_call: TRBJ2-7
clone_size: few
cdr3_nt: TGTGCCAGCTACGACAGGGCTGACGAGCAGTACTTC
cdr3_aa: CASYDRADEQYF

v_call: TRBV6-6
d_call: TRBD1
j_call: TRBJ2-6
clone_size: .
cdr3_nt: TGTGCCAGCAGTCTCGGGACAGGGGCGGGCGGGGCCAACGTCCTGACTTTC
cdr3_aa: CASSLGTGAGGANVLTF

v_call: TRBV6-2/TRBV6-3
d_call: .
j_call: TRBJ1-1
clone_size: .
cdr3_nt: TGTGCCAGCAGTCAAACCTGGGGGAACACTGAAGCTTTCTTT
cdr3_aa: CASSQTWGNTEAFF

v_call: TRBV25-1
d_call: TRBD1
j_call: TRBJ2-7
clone_size: .
cdr3_nt: TGTGCCAGCAGTGAGCGACAGGGCGAAATCCACGAGCAGTACTTC
cdr3_aa: CASSERQGEIHEQYF

v_call: TRBV5-1
d_call: .
j_call: TRBJ1-4
clone_size: once
cdr3_nt: TGCGCCAGCAGCTGGGAGGGACGGGGTGAAAAACTGTTTTTT
cdr3_aa: CASSWEGRGEKLFF

v_call: TRBV4-3
d_call: TRBD2
j_call: TRBJ2-3
clone_size: .
cdr3_nt: TGCGCCAGCAGTCGGGCTAGCGGGGGGTCGATCACAGATACGCAGTATTTT
cdr3_aa: CASSRASGGSITDTQYF

v_call: TRBV7-2
d_call: TRBD1
j_call: TRBJ2-7
clone_size: .
cdr3_nt: TGTGCCAGCAGCTTAGACGGACAGGGGGTTTTAACCTACGAGCAGTACTTC
cdr3_aa: CASSLDGQGVLTYEQYF

v_call: TRBV24-1
d_call: .
j_call: TRBJ1-5
clone_size: .
cdr3_nt: TGTGCCACCTCAACCAGAGGGGATAATCAGCCCCAGCATTTT
cdr3_aa: CATSTRGDNQPQHF

v_call: TRBV5-1
d_call: .
j_call: TRBJ1-2
clone_size: .
cdr3_nt: TGCGCCAGCCGGCTGGGGGCCATTAACTATGGCTACACCTTC
cdr3_aa: CASRLGAINYGYTF